This T cell receptor beta chain was retrieved from a study of T cells after yellow fever vaccination (dated by TCRdb to about 2019). With regard to the full study: The SMART-Seq v4 Ultra Low Input RNA kit was used to prepare libraries from fractions with low cell numbers. Two healthy male donors, one aged 18 to 30 and one aged 30 to 40 years, made up the cohort. To follow T-cell clones before and after both primary and booster YFV17D yellow fever vaccination, bulk TCR alpha and beta repertoires underwent longitudinal sequencing. Bulk PBMC replicates and cell subsets were isolated from blood drawn at multiple timepoints before and after both primary and secondary immunization.

The CDR3 has 15 amino acids, counting the end cysteine and phenylalanine. The only DNA kept is the CDR3, 45 bases in frame from the first base. The germline V gene provides CDR1 MNHNS and CDR2 SASEGT. V is shortened by 5 bases, J by 0 bases, and the region joining them spans 14 bases. Study-wide findings and limitations: Computational filtering was required because FACS-sorted repertoires could contain abundant contaminating clonotypes from the bulk population. After the booster, most clones that had expanded after primary vaccination were detected again (approximately 96% of CD4 and around 88% of CD8), suggesting broad maintenance of memory. The secondary T-cell response was weaker than the primary response but faster, peaking on day 5 instead of day 15. A small share of clonotypes was detected in both CD4 and CD8 compartments, with the overlap likely arising from convergent recombination. Because the study included only a couple of donors, the extent to which the findings can be generalized is limited.

The treatment or condition label here, explained by the study, means: live attenuated yellow fever vaccine strain. At each blood-draw timepoint, two biological replicates of bulk PBMCs were obtained. A standard Ficoll-Paque protocol was used to isolate PBMCs from peripheral blood. RNA was extracted with TriZol from bulk PBMCs, CD4 and CD8 fractions, and dextramer-positive and dextramer-negative fractions. Worth noting for this clonotype: Its antigen target is currently unknown. No base quality values were provided; no much bigger clone lies one nucleotide off.

TCR cDNA was made using 5'RACE template switching, a step that added a universal primer site and unique molecular identifiers. Priming of cDNA synthesis was performed from both the TCR alpha and TCR beta constant segments. Library amplification involved two PCR steps, and the second step added sample barcodes and sequencing adapters. Sequencing of libraries was performed on Illumina HiSeq 2500 (2x100 bp) or NovaSeq (2x150 bp). Per the original workflow: Reads were demultiplexed and collapsed into UMI consensus sequences with MIGEC, and V(D)J alignment was performed with MiXCR. Vaccine-responding clonotypes were defined with edgeR using replicate PBMC samples, requiring FDR below 0.01 and a log2 fold change above 5 up to day 15. CD4 or CD8 identity was assigned to each bulk clonotype according to whether the clonotype was present at higher abundance in the sequenced CD4 repertoire or the sequenced CD8 repertoire. TCRdb applied fastp at Q25 and MiXCR to the public reads, then kept only in-frame beta chains. Merged by CDR3 protein, the rows form single entries marked with the most common genes and DNA. In this record, the V and J calls reflect TCRdb's handling and not the investigators' own analysis. The sample profile shows 500,000 to 650,000 distinct CDR3 sequences; roughly an eighth of them were found once. The biggest ten clones account for more than 13% of the sample.

The chain is assembled from TRBV6-1 and TRBJ2-7; the D gene is perhaps TRBD2, from 5 matching bases. This receptor was obtained from a man in his thirties or forties who received the YFV17D yellow fever vaccine. Here the sequenced sample was PBMCs, taken on the day of the yellow fever booster vaccination. For the CDR3, the sequence is CASSRDYLSSYEQYF. Read as DNA, the sequence is TGTGCCAGCAGTCGAGACTACCTGAGCTCCTACGAGCAGTACTTC.